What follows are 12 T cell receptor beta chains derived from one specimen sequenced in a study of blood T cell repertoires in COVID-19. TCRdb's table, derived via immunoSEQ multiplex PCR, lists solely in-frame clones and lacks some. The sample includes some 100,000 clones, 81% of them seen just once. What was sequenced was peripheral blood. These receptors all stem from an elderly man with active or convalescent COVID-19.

The CDR3 bases are TGTGCCAGCAGTTACTCGGACAGTGGCGGCTACACCTTC. Protein sequence: CASSYSDSGGYTF. The chain recombines TRBV6-2 or TRBV6-3 with TRBJ1-2; D perhaps matches TRBD1 (6 bases). CDR3 size: 13 residues. Germline loops: CDR1 MNHEY, CDR2 SVGEGT. Trimming pared 0 bases from V and 8 bases from J, leaving 10 bases between.

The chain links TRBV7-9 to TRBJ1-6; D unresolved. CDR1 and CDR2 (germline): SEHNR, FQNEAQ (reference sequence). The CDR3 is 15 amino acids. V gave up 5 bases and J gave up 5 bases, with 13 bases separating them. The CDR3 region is CASSPHSPNNSPLHF. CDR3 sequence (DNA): TGTGCCAGCAGCCCCCACAGCCCTAATAATTCACCCCTCCACTTT.

Here the CDR3 reads CASSLNRGTEAFF. The CDR3 DNA reads as TGTGCCAGCAGCTTAAACAGGGGGACTGAAGCTTTCTTT. The chain couples TRBV7-2 to TRBJ1-1, with 8 bases lining up with TRBD1. The V and J ends lost 2 bases and 5 bases, in that order; junction bases with no gene match: 1. Germline V gene lookup returns CDR1 SGHTA and CDR2 FQGNSA. The CDR3 sequence is 13 residues long.

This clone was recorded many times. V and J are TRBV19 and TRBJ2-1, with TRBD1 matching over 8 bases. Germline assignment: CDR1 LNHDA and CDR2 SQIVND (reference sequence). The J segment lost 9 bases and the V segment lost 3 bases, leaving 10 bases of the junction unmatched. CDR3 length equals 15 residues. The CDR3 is CASSIAGGSLGEQFF. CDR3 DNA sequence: TGTGCCAGTAGTATCGCAGGGGGCTCGCTGGGTGAGCAGTTCTTC.

The DNA for the CDR3 is TGTGCCAGCAGCTTATTGAGGTCGCACACTGAAGCTTTCTTT. It encodes CASSLLRSHTEAFF. The chain carries TRBV7-2 and TRBJ1-1; no reliable D call. From germline, CDR1 is SGHTA and CDR2 FQGNSA. CDR3 length: 14 amino acids. Trimming left V 2 bases short and J 3 bases short, with 10 bases between.

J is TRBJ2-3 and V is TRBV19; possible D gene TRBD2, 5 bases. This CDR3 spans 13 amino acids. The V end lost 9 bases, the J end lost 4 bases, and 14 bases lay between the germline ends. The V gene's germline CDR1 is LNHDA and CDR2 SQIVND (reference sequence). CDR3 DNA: TGTGCCAGCCTAGGCTGGCGGGCAGATACGCAGTATTTT. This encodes CASLGWRADTQYF. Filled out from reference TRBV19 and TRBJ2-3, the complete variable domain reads DGGITQSPKYLFRKEGQNVTLSCEQNLNHDAMYWYRQDPGQGLRLIYYSQIVNDFQKGDIAEGYSVSREKKESFPLTVTSAQKNPTAFYLCASLGWRADTQYFGPGTRLTVL.

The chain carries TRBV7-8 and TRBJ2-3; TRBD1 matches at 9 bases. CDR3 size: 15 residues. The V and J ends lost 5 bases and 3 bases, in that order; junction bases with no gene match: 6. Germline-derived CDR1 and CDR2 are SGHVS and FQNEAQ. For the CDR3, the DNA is TGTGCCAGCAGCCGATACAGGGGGCCGACAGATACGCAGTATTTT. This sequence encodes CASSRYRGPTDTQYF.

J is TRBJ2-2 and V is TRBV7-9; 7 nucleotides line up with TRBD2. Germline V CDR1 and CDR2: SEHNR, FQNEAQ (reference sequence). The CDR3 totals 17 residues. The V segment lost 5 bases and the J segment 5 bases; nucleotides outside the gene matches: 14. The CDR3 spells CASSPPLAADPTGELFF. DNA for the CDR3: TGTGCCAGCAGCCCCCCCCTAGCGGCCGACCCTACCGGGGAGCTGTTTTTT.

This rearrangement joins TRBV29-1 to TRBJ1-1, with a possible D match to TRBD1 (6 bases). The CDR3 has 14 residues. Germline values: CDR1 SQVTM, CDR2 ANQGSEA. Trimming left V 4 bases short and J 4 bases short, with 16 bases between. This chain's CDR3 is CSVVRDTGGTEAFF. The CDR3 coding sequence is TGCAGCGTTGTTAGGGACACGGGGGGCACTGAAGCTTTCTTT.

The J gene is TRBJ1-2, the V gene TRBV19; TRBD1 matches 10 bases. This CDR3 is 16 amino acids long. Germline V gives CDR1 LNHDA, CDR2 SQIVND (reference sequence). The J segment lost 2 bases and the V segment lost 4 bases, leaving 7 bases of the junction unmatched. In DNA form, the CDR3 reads TGTGCCAGTAGTAGGGACAGGGGTGGTGTGAACTATGGCTACACCTTC. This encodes CASSRDRGGVNYGYTF.

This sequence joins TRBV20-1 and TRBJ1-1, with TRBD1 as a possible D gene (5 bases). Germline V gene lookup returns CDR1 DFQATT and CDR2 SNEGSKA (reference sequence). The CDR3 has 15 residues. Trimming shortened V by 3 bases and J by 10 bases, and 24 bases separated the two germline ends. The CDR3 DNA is TGCAGTGCTAGTCCTATGGGCCGCGGGGACGAGGGAGCTTTCTTT. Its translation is CSASPMGRGDEGAFF.

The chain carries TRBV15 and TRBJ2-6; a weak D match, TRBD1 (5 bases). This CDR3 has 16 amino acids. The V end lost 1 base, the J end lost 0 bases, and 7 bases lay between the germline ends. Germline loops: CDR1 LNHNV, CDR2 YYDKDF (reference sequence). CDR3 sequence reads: CATSRGQPSGANVLTF. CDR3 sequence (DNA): TGTGCCACCAGCAGAGGACAGCCCTCTGGGGCCAACGTCCTGACTTTC.